This T cell receptor beta chain was documented in a study of blood T cells in healthy people across ages. Primers used in a second PCR of roughly 6 to 11 cycles were a sample-barcoded 5' primer and a J-beta primer mix. TCRdb re-analysed the 5' RACE reads in MiXCR, keeping a single row per CDR3 protein. The sample yields some 760,000 distinct CDR3 sequences, about 25% seen once. Study findings and constraints: The diversity estimates, figures obtained from one million T cells, were considered underestimates.

There are many counts of this clonotype. Its antigen is still unknown. The CDR3 covers 15 residues. The germline CDR1 and CDR2 sequences are SGHDN and FVKESK. The germline V and J ends were trimmed by 0 bases and 3 bases, with 8 bases remaining between them. These data were also reused for a study on T cells of mothers and their children. As that report states: The study sampled a few healthy Caucasian mothers and their six children. Slightly higher, non-significant overlap characterized related mother-child pairs relative to unrelated pairs.

Sequenced sample: blood. The clonotype comes from a boy aged 10-17 years in good health. This chain joins TRBV14 and TRBJ1-4; D is unresolved. The CDR3 DNA follows: TGTGCCAGCAGCCAAGATCTCGGGTCTAATGAAAAACTGTTTTTT. It is translated as CASSQDLGSNEKLFF. The variable domain in full, with the rest retrieved from reference TRBV14 and TRBJ1-4, is EAGVTQFPSHSVIEKGQTVTLRCDPISGHDNLYWYRRVMGKEIKFLLHFVKESKQDESGMPNNRFLAERTGGTYSTLKVQPAELEDSGVYFCASSQDLGSNEKLFFGSGTQLSVL.